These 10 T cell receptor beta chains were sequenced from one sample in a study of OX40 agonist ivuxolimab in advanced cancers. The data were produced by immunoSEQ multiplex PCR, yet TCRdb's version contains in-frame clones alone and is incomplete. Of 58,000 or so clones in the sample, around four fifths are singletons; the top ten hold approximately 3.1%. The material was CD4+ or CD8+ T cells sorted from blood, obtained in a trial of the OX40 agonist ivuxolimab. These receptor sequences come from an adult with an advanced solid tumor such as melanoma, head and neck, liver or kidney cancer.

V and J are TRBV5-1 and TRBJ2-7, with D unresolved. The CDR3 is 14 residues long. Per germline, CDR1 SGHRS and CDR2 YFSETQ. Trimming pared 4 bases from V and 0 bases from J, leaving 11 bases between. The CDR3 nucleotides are TGCGCCAGCAGCCCCCGGACGTACTCCTACGAGCAGTACTTC. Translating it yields CASSPRTYSYEQYF.

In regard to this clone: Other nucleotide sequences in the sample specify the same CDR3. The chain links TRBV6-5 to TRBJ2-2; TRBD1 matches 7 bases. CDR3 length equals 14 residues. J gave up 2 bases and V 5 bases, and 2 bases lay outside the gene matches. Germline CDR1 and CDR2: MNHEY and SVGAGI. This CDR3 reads CASSRDRNTGELFF. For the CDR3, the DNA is TGTGCCAGCAGTAGGGACAGAAACACCGGGGAGCTGTTTTTT.

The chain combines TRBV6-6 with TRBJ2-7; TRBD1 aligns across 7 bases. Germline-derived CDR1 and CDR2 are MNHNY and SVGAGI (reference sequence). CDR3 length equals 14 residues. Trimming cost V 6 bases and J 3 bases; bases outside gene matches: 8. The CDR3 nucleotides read TGTGCCAGCAGAAAACAGGGGATTAACTACGAGCAGTACTTC. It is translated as CASRKQGINYEQYF.

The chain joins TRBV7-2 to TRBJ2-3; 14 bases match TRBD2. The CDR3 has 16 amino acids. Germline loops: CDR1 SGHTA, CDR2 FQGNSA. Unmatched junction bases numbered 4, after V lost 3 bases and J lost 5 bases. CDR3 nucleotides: TGTGCCAGCAGCTTGGGACTAGCGGGGGTGGTAGATACGCAGTATTTT. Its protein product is CASSLGLAGVVDTQYF.

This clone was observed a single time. The CDR3 spells CASSDVQSAGETQYF. The CDR3 DNA sequence: TGTGCCAGCAGTGATGTACAGTCTGCCGGGGAGACCCAGTACTTC. The chain couples TRBV25-1 to TRBJ2-5; D is unclear. The CDR3 consists of 15 residues. Germline assignment: CDR1 MGHDK and CDR2 SYGVNS. V gave up 3 bases and J gave up 5 bases, with 16 bases separating them.

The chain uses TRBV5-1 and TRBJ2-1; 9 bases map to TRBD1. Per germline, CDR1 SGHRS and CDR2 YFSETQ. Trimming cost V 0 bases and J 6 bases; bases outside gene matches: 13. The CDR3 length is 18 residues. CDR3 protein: CASSLVPTGTGTVNEQFF. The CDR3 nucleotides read TGCGCCAGCAGCTTGGTGCCGACCGGGACAGGGACGGTCAATGAGCAGTTCTTC.

CDR3 nucleotides: TGTGCCAGCAGCCCCCAACAGGGGGGTCAGCCCCAGCATTTT. This codes for CASSPQQGGQPQHF. This chain connects TRBV7-2 to TRBJ1-5; 8 nucleotides match TRBD1. Germline V lookup: CDR1 SGHTA, CDR2 FQGNSA. The CDR3 loop spans 14 amino acids. After removal of 5 bases from V and 6 bases from J, the junction contained 6 bases not matched to a gene. The complete variable domain, with remaining parts taken from reference TRBV7-2 and TRBJ1-5, reads GAGVSQSPSNKVTEKGKDVELRCDPISGHTALYWYRQSLGQGLEFLIYFQGNSAPDKSGLPSDRFSAERTGGSVSTLTIQRTQQEDSAVYLCASSPQQGGQPQHFGDGTRLSIL.

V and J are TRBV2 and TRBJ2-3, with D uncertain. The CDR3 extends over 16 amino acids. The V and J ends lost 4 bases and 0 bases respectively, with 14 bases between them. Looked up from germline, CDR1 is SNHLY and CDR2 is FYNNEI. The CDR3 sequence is CASSVVVSRSTDTQYF. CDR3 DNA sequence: TGTGCCAGCAGTGTAGTCGTCAGTCGAAGCACAGATACGCAGTATTTT.

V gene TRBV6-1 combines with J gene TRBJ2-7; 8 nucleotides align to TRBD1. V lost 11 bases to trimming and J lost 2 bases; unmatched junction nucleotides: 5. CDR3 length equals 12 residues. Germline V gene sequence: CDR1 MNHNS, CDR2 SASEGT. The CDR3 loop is CAGQGTTYEQYF. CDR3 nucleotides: TGTGCCGGACAGGGAACCACCTACGAGCAGTACTTC.

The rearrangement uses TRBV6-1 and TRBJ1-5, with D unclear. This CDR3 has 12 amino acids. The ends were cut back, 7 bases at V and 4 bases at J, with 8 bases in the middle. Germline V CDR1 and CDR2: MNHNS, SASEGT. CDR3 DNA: TGTGCCAGCACCGGGAATAATCAGCCCCAGCATTTT. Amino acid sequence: CASTGNNQPQHF.